The T cell receptor beta chain described here comes from a study of blood T cell repertoires in COVID-19. Study-wide context: Acute-phase and convalescent COVID-19 samples originated in the United States, Italy and Spain. T cells, B-cell-depleted T cells, or PBMCs provided the cDNA or gDNA that served as material.

Original processing notes: Researchers report that nucleated cell counts were estimated from reference gene primer amplification. Measured with immunoSEQ multiplex PCR; TCRdb has only the in-frame clones, and not every one. The V and J calls and the clone size are those of that table, but D and trimming were determined from the DNA. The table has about 98,000 clones, roughly 86% seen once. The CDR3 has 12 residues. Germline values: CDR1 MNHEY, CDR2 SVGAGI. The V end lost 0 bases, the J end lost 5 bases, and 5 bases lay between the germline ends. The genes are TRBV6-5 and TRBJ2-7; no clear D. Input material: peripheral blood. The receptor's source is a man aged 45-60 years with acute or convalescent COVID-19. CDR3 amino acids: CASSYSSHEQYF. For the CDR3, the DNA is TGTGCCAGCAGTTACTCAAGCCACGAGCAGTACTTC.